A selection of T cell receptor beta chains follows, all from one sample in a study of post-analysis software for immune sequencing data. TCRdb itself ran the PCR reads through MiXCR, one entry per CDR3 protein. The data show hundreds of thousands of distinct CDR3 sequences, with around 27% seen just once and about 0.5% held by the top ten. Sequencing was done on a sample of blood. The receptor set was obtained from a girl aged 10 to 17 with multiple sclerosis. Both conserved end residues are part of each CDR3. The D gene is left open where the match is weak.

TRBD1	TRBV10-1	CASSESIGTGDHEQYF
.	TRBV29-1	CSVLGGSSYEQYF
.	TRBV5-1	CASSWDEANYGYTF
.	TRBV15	CATRSGQLNTEAFF
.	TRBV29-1	CSVSSGSDQPQHF
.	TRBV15	CATSRALANTGELFF
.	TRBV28	CASLTLGTDTQYF
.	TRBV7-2	CASDTVNYNEQFF
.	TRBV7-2	CASRVGLETQYF
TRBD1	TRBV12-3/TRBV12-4	CASRNHKTGGTGELFF
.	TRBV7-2	CASSLIDGLANYGYTF
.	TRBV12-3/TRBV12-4	CASSLSGLQPQHF
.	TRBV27	CASTPMKGTDQEIQYF
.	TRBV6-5	CASSYGRNIYGYTF
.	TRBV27	CASSCRGGGREGYTF